The TCR beta chain described here comes from a study of blood T cell repertoires in COVID-19. Across the study: The United States, Italy and Spain provided the acute and convalescent COVID-19 samples. The cDNA or gDNA used as material had been derived from T cells, B-cell-depleted T cells, or PBMCs.

Per the original data handling: Estimated nucleated cell counts came from reference gene primer amplification. Some clones are missing from TCRdb's copy, which holds only in-frame ones; the method was immunoSEQ multiplex PCR. The V and J calls and clone size come from that table; D and trimming were worked out from the DNA. The sample has about 85,000 clones, 85% to 90% seen once. The V and J ends lost 0 bases and 7 bases, in that order; junction bases with no gene match: 3. Germline CDR1 is SGHDT and CDR2 is YYEEEE. The CDR3 has 15 residues. The origin of this receptor is a woman older than 75 with acute or convalescent COVID-19. The sample taken for sequencing was peripheral blood. The chain carries TRBV5-6 and TRBJ1-6; 8 bases match TRBD1. This chain's CDR3 is CASSLATGGNSPLHF. The CDR3 DNA is TGTGCCAGCAGCTTGGCTACAGGGGGGAATTCACCCCTCCACTTT.